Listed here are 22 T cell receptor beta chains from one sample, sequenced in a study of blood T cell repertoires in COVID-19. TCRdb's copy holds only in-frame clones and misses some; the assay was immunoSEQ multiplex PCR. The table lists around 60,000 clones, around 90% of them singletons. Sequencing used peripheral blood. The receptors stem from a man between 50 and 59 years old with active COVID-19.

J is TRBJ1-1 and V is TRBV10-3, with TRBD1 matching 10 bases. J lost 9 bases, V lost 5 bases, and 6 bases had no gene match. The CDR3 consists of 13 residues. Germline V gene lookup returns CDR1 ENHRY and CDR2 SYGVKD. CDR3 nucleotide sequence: TGTGCCATCAGTCGGGACAGGGGTTTGAAAGCTTTCTTT. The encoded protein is CAISRDRGLKAFF.

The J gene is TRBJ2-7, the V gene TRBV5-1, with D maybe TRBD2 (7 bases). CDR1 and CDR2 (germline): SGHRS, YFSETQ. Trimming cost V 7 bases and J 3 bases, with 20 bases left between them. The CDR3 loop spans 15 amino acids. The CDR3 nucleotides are TGCGCCAGCTCAATCTTACGGGGAGGGGGCTACGAGCAGTACTTC. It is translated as CASSILRGGGYEQYF.

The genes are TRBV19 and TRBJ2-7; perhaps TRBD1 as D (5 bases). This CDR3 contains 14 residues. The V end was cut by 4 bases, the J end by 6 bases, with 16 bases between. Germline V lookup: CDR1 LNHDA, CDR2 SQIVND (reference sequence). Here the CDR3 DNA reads TGTGCCAGTAGTAACCAGGGATTCCAACGCGAGCAGTACTTC. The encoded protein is CASSNQGFQREQYF.

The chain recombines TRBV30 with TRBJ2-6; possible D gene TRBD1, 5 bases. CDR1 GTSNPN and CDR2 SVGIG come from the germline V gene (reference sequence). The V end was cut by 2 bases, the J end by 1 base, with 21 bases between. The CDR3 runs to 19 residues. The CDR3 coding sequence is TGTGCCTGGAGTCTTAGGGGCAGGGATGTTTGGTCTGGGGCCAACGTCCTGACTTTC. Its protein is CAWSLRGRDVWSGANVLTF.

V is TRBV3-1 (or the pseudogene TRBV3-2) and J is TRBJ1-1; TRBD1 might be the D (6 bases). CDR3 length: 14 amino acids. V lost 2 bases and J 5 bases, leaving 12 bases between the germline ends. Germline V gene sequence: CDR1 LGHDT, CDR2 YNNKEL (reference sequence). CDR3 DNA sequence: TGTGCCAGCAGCCAATTACAGGGCCAGACTGAAGCTTTCTTT. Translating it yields CASSQLQGQTEAFF.

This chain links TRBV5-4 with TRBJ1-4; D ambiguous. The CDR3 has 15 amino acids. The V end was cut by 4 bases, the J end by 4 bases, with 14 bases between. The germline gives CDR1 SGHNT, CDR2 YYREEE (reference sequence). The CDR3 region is CASSSKTGINEKLFF. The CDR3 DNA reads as TGTGCCAGCAGCAGTAAAACGGGGATTAATGAAAAACTGTTTTTT.

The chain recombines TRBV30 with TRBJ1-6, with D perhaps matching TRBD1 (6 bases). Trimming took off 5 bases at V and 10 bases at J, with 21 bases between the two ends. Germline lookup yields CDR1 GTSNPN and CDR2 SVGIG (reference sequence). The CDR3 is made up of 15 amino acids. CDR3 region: CAWALLGKGHSPLHF. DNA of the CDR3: TGTGCCTGGGCACTCCTAGGCAAGGGACACTCACCCCTCCACTTT. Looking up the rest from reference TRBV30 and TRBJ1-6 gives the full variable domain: SQTIHQWPATLVQPVGSPLSLECTVEGTSNPNLYWYRQAAGRGLQLLFYSVGIGQISSEVPQNLSASRPQDRQFILSSKKLLLSDSGFYLCAWALLGKGHSPLHFGNGTRLTVT.

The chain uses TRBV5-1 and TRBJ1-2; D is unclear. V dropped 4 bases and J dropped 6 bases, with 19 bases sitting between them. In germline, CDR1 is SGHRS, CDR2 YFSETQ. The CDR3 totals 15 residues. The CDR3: CASSLEARSLDGYTF. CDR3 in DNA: TGCGCCAGCAGCCTTGAAGCCCGGTCCCTTGATGGCTACACCTTC.

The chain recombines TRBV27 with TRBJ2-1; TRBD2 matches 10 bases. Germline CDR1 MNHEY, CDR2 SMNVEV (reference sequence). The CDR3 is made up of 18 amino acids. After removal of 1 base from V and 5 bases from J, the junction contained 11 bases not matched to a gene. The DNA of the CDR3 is TGTGCCAGCAGTTTATACAGCGGGGGGGCCTTAATCCACAATGAGCAGTTCTTC. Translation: CASSLYSGGALIHNEQFF.

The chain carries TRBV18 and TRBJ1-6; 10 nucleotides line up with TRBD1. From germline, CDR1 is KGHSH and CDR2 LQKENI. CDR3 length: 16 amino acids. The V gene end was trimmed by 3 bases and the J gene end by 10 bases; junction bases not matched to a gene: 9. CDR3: CASSPRRDRGNSPLHF. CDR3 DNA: TGTGCCAGCTCACCGCGCCGGGACAGGGGAAACTCACCCCTCCACTTT.

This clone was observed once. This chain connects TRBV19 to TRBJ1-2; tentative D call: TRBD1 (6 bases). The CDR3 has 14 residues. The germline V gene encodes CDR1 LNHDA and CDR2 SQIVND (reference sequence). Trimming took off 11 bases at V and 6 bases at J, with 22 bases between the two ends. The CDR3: CALRGSAWDNGYTF. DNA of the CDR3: TGTGCCCTCCGGGGCAGCGCATGGGACAATGGCTACACCTTC.

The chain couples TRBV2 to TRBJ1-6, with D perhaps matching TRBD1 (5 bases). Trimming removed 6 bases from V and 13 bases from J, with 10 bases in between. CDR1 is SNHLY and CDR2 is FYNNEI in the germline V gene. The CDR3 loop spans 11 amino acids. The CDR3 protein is CASSLTAPLHF. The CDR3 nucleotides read TGTGCCAGCAGCCTGACAGCCCCCCTCCACTTT.

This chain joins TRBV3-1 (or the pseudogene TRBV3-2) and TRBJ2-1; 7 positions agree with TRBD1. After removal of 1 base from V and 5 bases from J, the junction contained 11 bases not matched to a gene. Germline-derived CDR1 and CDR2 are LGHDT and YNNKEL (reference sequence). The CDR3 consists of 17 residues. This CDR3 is CASSQAGTGTANNEQFF. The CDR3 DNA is TGTGCCAGCAGCCAAGCCGGAACCGGGACAGCCAACAATGAGCAGTTCTTC.

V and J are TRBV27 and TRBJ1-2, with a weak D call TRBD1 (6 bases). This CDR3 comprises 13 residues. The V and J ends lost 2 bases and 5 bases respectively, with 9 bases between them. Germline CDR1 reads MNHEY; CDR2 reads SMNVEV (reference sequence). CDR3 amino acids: CASSLIQGYGYTF. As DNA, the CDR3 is TGTGCCAGCAGTTTAATACAGGGATATGGCTACACCTTC.

Here the CDR3 DNA reads TGTGCCAGCAGCGGGAGCTGGCCCAATGAGCAGTTCTTC. This gives the protein CASSGSWPNEQFF. V and J are TRBV3-1 (or the pseudogene TRBV3-2) and TRBJ2-1; D is perhaps TRBD2 (5 bases). The CDR3 contains 13 residues. Per germline, CDR1 LGHDT and CDR2 YNNKEL (reference sequence). V lost 5 bases and J 6 bases, leaving 11 bases between the germline ends.

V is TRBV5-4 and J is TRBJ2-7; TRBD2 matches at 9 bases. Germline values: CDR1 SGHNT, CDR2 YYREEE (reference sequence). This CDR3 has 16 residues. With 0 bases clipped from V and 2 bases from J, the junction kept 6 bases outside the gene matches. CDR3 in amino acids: CASSLAQRGATYEQYF. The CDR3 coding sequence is TGTGCCAGCAGCTTGGCCCAGCGGGGGGCAACCTACGAGCAGTACTTC.

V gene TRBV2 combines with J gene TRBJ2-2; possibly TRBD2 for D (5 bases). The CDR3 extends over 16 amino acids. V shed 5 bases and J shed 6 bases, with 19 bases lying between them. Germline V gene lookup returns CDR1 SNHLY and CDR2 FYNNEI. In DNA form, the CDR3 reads TGTGCCAGCAGTATCAGGCTAGCCGGAGATGCCGGGGAGCTGTTTTTT. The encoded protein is CASSIRLAGDAGELFF.

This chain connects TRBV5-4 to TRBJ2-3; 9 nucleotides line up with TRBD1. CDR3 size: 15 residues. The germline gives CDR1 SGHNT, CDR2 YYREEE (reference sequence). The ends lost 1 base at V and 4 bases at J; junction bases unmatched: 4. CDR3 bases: TGTGCCAGCAGCTTGAAAACAGGGGGCCCAGATACGCAGTATTTT. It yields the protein CASSLKTGGPDTQYF.

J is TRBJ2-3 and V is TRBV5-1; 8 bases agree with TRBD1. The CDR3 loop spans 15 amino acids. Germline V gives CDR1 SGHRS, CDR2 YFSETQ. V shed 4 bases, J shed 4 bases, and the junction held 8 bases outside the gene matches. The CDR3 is CASSPQGAMADTQYF. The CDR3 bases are TGCGCCAGCAGCCCGCAGGGGGCCATGGCAGATACGCAGTATTTT.

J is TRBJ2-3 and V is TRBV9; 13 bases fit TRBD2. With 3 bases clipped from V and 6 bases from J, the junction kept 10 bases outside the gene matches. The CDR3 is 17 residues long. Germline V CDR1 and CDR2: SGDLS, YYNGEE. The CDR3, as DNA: TGTGCCAGCAGCGCCCGACTAGCGGGGGGCCTTGAGGATACGCAGTATTTT. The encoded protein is CASSARLAGGLEDTQYF.

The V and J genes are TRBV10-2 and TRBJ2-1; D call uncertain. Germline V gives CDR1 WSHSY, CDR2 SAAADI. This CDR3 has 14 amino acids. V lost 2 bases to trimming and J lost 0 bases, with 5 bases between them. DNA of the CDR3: TGCGCCAGCAGTGAGGGTAGCTCCTACAATGAGCAGTTCTTC. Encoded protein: CASSEGSSYNEQFF.

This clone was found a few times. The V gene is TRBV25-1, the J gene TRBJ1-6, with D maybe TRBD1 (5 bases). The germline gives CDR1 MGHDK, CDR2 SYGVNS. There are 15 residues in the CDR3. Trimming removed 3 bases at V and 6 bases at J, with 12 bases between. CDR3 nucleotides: TGTGCCAGCAGTGACCCCGGTCAGGGTAATTCACCCCTCCACTTT. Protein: CASSDPGQGNSPLHF.